Listed here are 17 T cell receptor beta chains from one sample, sequenced in a study of blood T cell repertoires in COVID-19 (dated by TCRdb to about 2020). The library relied on the immunoSEQ multiplex PCR assay. The source is immuneACCESS, and TCRdb retained only in-frame sequences with V and J called. Part of the clones is not carried over; for the studies checked, unresolved V genes explain less than half of this, and the remainder is unexplained. Recorded for this sample are 150,000 to 200,000 clones; roughly 80% of them occurred a single time. The top ten clones comprise under 10% of the sample. The sample was peripheral blood. These receptors were obtained from a woman aged 70 to 79 with COVID-19, enrolled during active disease.

The genes are TRBV30 and TRBJ1-1; perhaps TRBD1 as D (6 bases). This CDR3 contains 17 residues. Germline values: CDR1 GTSNPN, CDR2 SVGIG (reference sequence). Trimming cost V 4 bases and J 9 bases, with 30 bases left between them. The CDR3 DNA follows: TGTGCCTGGACAGATGGGAGACAGGCGCTGGGGCCACTGAAAGCTTTCTTT. It yields the protein CAWTDGRQALGPLKAFF.

This chain links TRBV20-1 with TRBJ2-1, with 7 positions matching TRBD2. Germline-derived CDR1 and CDR2 are DFQATT and SNEGSKA (reference sequence). The CDR3 sequence is 11 residues long. V trimming: 5 bases; J trimming: 15 bases; junction bases outside the gene matches: 10. This CDR3 reads CSAGWDYQGFF. The CDR3 coding sequence is TGCAGTGCTGGCTGGGACTATCAGGGGTTCTTC.

The rearrangement links TRBV19 to TRBJ1-5; D not resolved. V was clipped by 5 bases and J by 6 bases, with 8 bases between them. This CDR3 contains 12 residues. Germline values: CDR1 LNHDA, CDR2 SQIVND (reference sequence). Written as DNA, the CDR3 is TGTGCCAGTAGTCCCTCCCGTCAGCCCCAGCATTTT. It codes for CASSPSRQPQHF.

This chain uses TRBV18 with TRBJ2-3, with a weak D call TRBD1 (6 bases). The CDR3 extends over 18 amino acids. V was cut by 1 base and J by 1 base, with 18 bases left in between. Germline lookup yields CDR1 KGHSH and CDR2 LQKENI. The CDR3 loop reads CASSPLAQGTRGTDTQYF. The CDR3 DNA follows: TGTGCCAGCTCACCACTAGCTCAGGGGACCCGGGGCACAGATACGCAGTATTTT. The variable domain in full, with the rest retrieved from reference TRBV18 and TRBJ2-3, is NAGVMQNPRHLVRRRGQEARLRCSPMKGHSHVYWYRQLPEEGLKFMVYLQKENIIDESGMPKERFSAEFPKEGPSILRIQQVVRGDSAAYFCASSPLAQGTRGTDTQYFGPGTRLTVL.

The chain carries TRBV7-8 and TRBJ1-5; 7 bases fit TRBD1. The trim removed 0 bases at V and 0 bases at J, leaving 11 bases unmatched. CDR3 size: 19 residues. CDR1 and CDR2 from the germline V gene are SGHVS and FQNEAQ. The CDR3: CASSLAWRDRPNSNQPQHF. CDR3 nucleotide sequence: TGTGCCAGCAGCTTAGCGTGGAGGGACAGACCGAATAGCAATCAGCCCCAGCATTTT.

The CDR3 sequence: CASSQGAIQYF. CDR3 coding DNA: TGTGCCAGCAGCCAGGGGGCCATTCAGTACTTC. The chain has TRBV7-2 and TRBJ2-4; 8 bases agree with TRBD1. The trim removed 5 bases at V and 9 bases at J, leaving 0 bases unmatched. The CDR3 consists of 11 residues. Germline V gene lookup returns CDR1 SGHTA and CDR2 FQGNSA.

The J gene is TRBJ2-3, the V gene TRBV29-1; 7 bases agree with TRBD1. The V and J ends lost 3 bases and 5 bases, in that order; junction bases with no gene match: 5. The germline gives CDR1 SQVTM, CDR2 ANQGSEA. CDR3 length: 13 amino acids. The CDR3, as DNA: TGCAGCGTTGAGACAGGGCGTCAAGATACGCAGTATTTT. It translates to CSVETGRQDTQYF.

V usage is TRBV14 and J usage is TRBJ2-7; no reliable D call. This CDR3 region has 15 residues. V shed 4 bases and J shed 3 bases, with 16 bases lying between them. Per germline, CDR1 SGHDN and CDR2 FVKESK. The DNA for the CDR3 is TGTGCCAGCAGCCCCCAGGTCGTGCGATTCTACGAGCAGTACTTC. Amino acid sequence: CASSPQVVRFYEQYF.

V gene TRBV19 combines with J gene TRBJ2-1; 7 nucleotides match TRBD1. V shed 4 bases and J 2 bases; nucleotides not matched to a gene: 5. Germline V gives CDR1 LNHDA, CDR2 SQIVND (reference sequence). The CDR3 sequence is 15 residues long. CDR3 sequence reads: CASSTRDSTYNEQFF. The CDR3 nucleotides read TGTGCCAGTAGTACCCGGGACAGTACCTACAATGAGCAGTTCTTC.

The J gene is TRBJ1-3, the V gene TRBV3-1 (or the pseudogene TRBV3-2), with D hard to call. The CDR3 covers 16 residues. In germline, CDR1 is LGHDT, CDR2 YNNKEL (reference sequence). Trimming cost V 2 bases and J 3 bases, with 14 bases left between them. The chain's CDR3 is CASSQSAPTNGNTIYF. Here the CDR3 DNA reads TGTGCCAGCAGCCAATCCGCCCCGACAAATGGAAACACCATATATTTT.

This chain uses TRBV19 with TRBJ1-5, with D unclear. Germline V CDR1 and CDR2: LNHDA, SQIVND (reference sequence). Trimming took 0 bases from V and 4 from J, leaving 10 bases between them. This CDR3 is 15 amino acids long. The CDR3 is CASSIDRSYNQPQHF. For the CDR3, the DNA is TGTGCCAGTAGTATAGATCGGAGCTATAATCAGCCCCAGCATTTT.

This clone was seen only a few times. The rearrangement joins TRBV7-9 to TRBJ1-6, with D possibly matching TRBD1 (5 bases). V lost 2 bases to trimming and J lost 10 bases, with 9 bases between them. This CDR3 spans 13 amino acids. Germline V gene sequence: CDR1 SEHNR, CDR2 FQNEAQ (reference sequence). CDR3 region: CASSLMTASPLHF. In DNA, the CDR3 is TGTGCCAGCAGCTTAATGACAGCATCACCCCTCCACTTT. The full variable domain, in which reference TRBV7-9 and TRBJ1-6 provide the parts outside the CDR3, is DTGVSQNPRHKITKRGQNVTFRCDPISEHNRLYWYRQTLGQGPEFLTYFQNEAQLEKSRLLSDRFSAERPKGSFSTLEIQRTEQGDSAMYLCASSLMTASPLHFGNGTRLTVT.

The CDR3 DNA sequence: TGTGCCAGCAGTTCGGGACAGGGCTACAATGAGCAGTTCTTC. This sequence encodes CASSSGQGYNEQFF. The chain employs TRBV27 and TRBJ2-1; 9 bases agree with TRBD1. CDR1 MNHEY and CDR2 SMNVEV come from the germline V gene (reference sequence). V shed 4 bases and J 3 bases; nucleotides not matched to a gene: 1. CDR3 length: 14 amino acids.

The chain is built from TRBV3-1 (or the pseudogene TRBV3-2) and TRBJ2-3; 7 bases are a match to TRBD2. Germline V gene data show CDR1 as LGHDT and CDR2 as YNNKEL (reference sequence). This CDR3 contains 10 residues. Trimming at V came to 5 bases and at J to 15 bases, leaving 5 bases not matched to a gene. The CDR3 region is CASSLGLDYF. The CDR3 DNA sequence: TGTGCCAGCAGCTTAGGACTAGACTATTTT.

The V gene is TRBV7-2, the J gene TRBJ2-7; no clear D gene. Trimming removed 8 bases at V and 0 bases at J, with 17 bases between. CDR1 is SGHTA and CDR2 is FQGNSA in the germline V gene. The CDR3 has 15 residues. In nucleotides, the CDR3 is TGTGCCAGCCAGGCCACGGCCTTTAGCTCCTACGAGCAGTACTTC. Amino acid sequence: CASQATAFSSYEQYF.

This clone showed up just once. The chain carries TRBV10-2 and TRBJ2-5; 9 bases agree with TRBD1. Germline values: CDR1 WSHSY, CDR2 SAAADI. The CDR3 spans 14 residues. V lost 7 bases, J lost 4 bases, and 7 bases stayed unmatched. The CDR3 DNA sequence: TGCGCCAGCACTAGCCGGGACAGGGCAGAGACCCAGTACTTC. This sequence encodes CASTSRDRAETQYF.

The chain employs TRBV18 and TRBJ2-3; D remains ambiguous. V was clipped by 0 bases and J by 0 bases, with 13 bases between them. The CDR3 extends over 17 amino acids. Per the germline V gene, CDR1 is KGHSH and CDR2 is LQKENI. The CDR3 sequence: CASSPPIGGASTDTQYF. DNA of the CDR3: TGTGCCAGCTCACCACCGATTGGCGGTGCTAGCACAGATACGCAGTATTTT. Combining the CDR3 with reference TRBV18 and TRBJ2-3 gives the whole variable domain NAGVMQNPRHLVRRRGQEARLRCSPMKGHSHVYWYRQLPEEGLKFMVYLQKENIIDESGMPKERFSAEFPKEGPSILRIQQVVRGDSAAYFCASSPPIGGASTDTQYFGPGTRLTVL.